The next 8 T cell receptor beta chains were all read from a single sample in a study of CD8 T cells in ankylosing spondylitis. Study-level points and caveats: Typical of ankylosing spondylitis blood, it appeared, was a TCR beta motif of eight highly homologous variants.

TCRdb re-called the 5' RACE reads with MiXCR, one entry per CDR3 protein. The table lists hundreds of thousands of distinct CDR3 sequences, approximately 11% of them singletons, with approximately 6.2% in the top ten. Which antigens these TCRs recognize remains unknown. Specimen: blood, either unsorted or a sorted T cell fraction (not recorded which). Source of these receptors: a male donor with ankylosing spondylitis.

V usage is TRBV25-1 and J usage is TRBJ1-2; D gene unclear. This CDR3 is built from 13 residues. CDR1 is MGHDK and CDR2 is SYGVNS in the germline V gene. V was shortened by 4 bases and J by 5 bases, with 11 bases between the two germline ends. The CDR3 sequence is CASSGPLMYGYTF. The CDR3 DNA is TGTGCCAGCAGTGGGCCGTTGATGTATGGCTACACCTTC.

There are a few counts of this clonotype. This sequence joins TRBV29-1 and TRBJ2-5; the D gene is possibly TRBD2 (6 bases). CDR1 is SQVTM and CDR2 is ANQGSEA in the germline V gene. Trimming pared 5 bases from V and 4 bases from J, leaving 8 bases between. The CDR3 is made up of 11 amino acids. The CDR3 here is CSVRGRETQYF. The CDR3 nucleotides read TGCAGCGTTCGGGGGAGAGAGACCCAGTACTTC.

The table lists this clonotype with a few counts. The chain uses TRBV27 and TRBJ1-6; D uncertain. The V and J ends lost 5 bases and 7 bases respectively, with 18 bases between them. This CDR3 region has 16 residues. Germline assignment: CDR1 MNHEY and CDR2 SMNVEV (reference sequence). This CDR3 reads CASSPTRYSENSPLHF. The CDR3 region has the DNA TGTGCCAGCAGTCCCACCAGGTATAGCGAGAATTCACCCCTCCACTTT.

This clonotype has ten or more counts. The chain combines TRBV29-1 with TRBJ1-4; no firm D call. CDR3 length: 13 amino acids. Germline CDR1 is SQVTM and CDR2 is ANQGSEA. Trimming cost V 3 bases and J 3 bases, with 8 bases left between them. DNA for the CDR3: TGCAGCGTTGAGCCGGGTTCTAATGAAAAACTGTTTTTT. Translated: CSVEPGSNEKLFF. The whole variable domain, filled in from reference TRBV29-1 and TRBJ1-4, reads SAVISQKPSRDICQRGTSLTIQCQVDSQVTMMFWYRQQPGQSLTLIATANQGSEATYESGFVIDKFPISRPNLTFSTLTVSNMSPEDSSIYLCSVEPGSNEKLFFGSGTQLSVL.

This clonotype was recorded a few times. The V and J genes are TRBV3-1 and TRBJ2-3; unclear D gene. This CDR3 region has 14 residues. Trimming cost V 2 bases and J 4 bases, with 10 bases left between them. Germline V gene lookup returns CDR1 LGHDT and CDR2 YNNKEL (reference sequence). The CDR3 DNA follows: TGTGCCAGCAGCCAAAGGGCAGTTGCAGATACGCAGTATTTT. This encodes CASSQRAVADTQYF.

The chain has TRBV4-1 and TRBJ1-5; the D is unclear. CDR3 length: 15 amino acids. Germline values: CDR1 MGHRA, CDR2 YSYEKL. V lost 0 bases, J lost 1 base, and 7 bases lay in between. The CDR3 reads CASSQDYGSNQPQHF. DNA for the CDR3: TGCGCCAGCAGCCAAGATTATGGCAGCAATCAGCCCCAGCATTTT.

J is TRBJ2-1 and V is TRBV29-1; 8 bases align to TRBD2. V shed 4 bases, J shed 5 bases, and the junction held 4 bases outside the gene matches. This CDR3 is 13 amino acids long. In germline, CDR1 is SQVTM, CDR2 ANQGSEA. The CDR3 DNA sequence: TGCAGCGTTGTGGCTAGCGGGCACAATGAGCAGTTCTTC. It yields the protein CSVVASGHNEQFF.

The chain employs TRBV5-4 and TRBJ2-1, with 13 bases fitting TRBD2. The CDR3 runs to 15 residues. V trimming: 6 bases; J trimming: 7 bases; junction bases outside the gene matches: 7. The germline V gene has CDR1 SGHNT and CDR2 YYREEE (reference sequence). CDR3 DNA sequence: TGTGCCAGCACCCCACGGACTAGCGGGAGAAATGAGCAGTTCTTC. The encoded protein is CASTPRTSGRNEQFF.